Below, one TCR beta chain is given with its context. The antigen is undetermined. Before the COVID-19 pandemic, during about 2010-2019, CD4+ T cells were taken from unexposed donors. Isolation of CD4+ T cells took place after nine to ten days in culture. This record comes from a study of CD4 T cells in relation to SARS-CoV-2 and coronaviruses. Looking at the study overall: TCR beta CDR3s were sequenced after approximately ten-day antigen culture of PBMCs. Negative control cultures got HIV-1 Nef peptides or no peptide. Shared crossreactive spike epitopes were mapped to their HLA restriction.

This CDR3 has 11 residues. Germline values: CDR1 SEHNR, CDR2 FQNEAQ (reference sequence). V shed 6 bases and J shed 5 bases, with 7 bases lying between them. Some clones are missing from TCRdb's copy, which holds only in-frame ones; the method was immunoSEQ multiplex PCR. The sample contains around 25,000 clones, roughly four fifths of which appear only once. Material: CD4+ T cells from PBMCs, cultured in vitro. V usage is TRBV7-9 and J usage is TRBJ1-2; no clear D. The clonotype originates from a human donor in good health. The chain's CDR3 is CASSRSYGYTF. CDR3 coding DNA: TGTGCCAGCAGTCGTTCTTATGGCTACACCTTC.